This TCR beta chain stems from a study of blood T cell repertoires in COVID-19. Sequencing was performed with immunoSEQ multiplex PCR; in TCRdb, only in-frame clones are kept and a portion is missing. The table records roughly 130,000 clones, roughly 80% of them present only once. The CDR3 extends over 13 amino acids. Germline-derived CDR1 and CDR2 are SGHNT and YYREEE (reference sequence). Deletions cut 6 bases from V and 2 bases from J, with 6 bases between. This clone came up once. The TCR sequence derives from a woman in her sixties or seventies with acute or convalescent COVID-19. The chain couples TRBV5-4 to TRBJ2-6; maybe TRBD2 (5 bases). Sequenced: peripheral blood. The CDR3 sequence is CASNGAGANVLTF. The CDR3 DNA sequence: TGTGCCAGCAACGGGGCTGGGGCCAACGTCCTGACTTTC.